The clone carrying this T cell receptor beta chain was recorded many times. The antigen is unknown. V lost 6 bases and J 2 bases, leaving 12 bases between the germline ends. Per the germline V gene, CDR1 is SQVTM and CDR2 is ANQGSEA. This CDR3 spans 13 amino acids. RNA transcripts provided the source from which TCR beta CDR3 regions were amplified. In the first-round RT-PCR of the TCR CDR3, the HTBI primer set was used. A single record per CDR3 protein comes from TCRdb applying MiXCR to the multiplex PCR reads. In the table there are under 450,000 distinct CDR3 sequences, around 16% of which are singletons. The sample comes from a study of T cells in Graves' hyperthyroidism and ophthalmopathy. For the study at large: Blood from the periphery was taken at initial diagnosis, before any treatment. Points from the study as a whole: Median prediction lead before ophthalmopathy onset was 6 to 8 months with the model.

The definition of stable Graves' hyperthyroidism was no ophthalmopathy progression within 18 months. The authors obtained PBMCs from more than 8 ml of fresh peripheral blood. The sequencing input was blood. The sequence was collected from a woman younger than 35 with Graves' hyperthyroidism. The V gene is TRBV29-1, the J gene TRBJ2-3; D possibly matches TRBD1 or TRBD2 (5 bases each). The CDR3 sequence: CSVPGTSTDTQYF. The CDR3 bases are TGCAGCGTCCCAGGGACCTCCACAGATACGCAGTATTTT.